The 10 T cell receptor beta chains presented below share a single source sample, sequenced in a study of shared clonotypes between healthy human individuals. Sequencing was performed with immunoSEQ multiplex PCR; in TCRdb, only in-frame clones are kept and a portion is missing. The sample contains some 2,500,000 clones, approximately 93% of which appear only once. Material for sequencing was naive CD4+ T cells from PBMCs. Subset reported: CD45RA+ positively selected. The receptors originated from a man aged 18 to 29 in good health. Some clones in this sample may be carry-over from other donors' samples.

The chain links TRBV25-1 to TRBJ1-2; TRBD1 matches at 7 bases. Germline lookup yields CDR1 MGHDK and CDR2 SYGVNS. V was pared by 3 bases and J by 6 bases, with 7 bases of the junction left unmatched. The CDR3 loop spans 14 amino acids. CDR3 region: CASSEQTGSDGYTF. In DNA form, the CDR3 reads TGTGCCAGCAGTGAGCAGACAGGGAGCGATGGCTACACCTTC.

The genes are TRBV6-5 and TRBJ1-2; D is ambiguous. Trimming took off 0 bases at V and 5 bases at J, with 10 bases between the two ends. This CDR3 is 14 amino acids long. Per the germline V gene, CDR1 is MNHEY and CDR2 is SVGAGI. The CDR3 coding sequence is TGTGCCAGCAGTTACTCGGAAGGAGGGTATGGCTACACCTTC. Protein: CASSYSEGGYGYTF.

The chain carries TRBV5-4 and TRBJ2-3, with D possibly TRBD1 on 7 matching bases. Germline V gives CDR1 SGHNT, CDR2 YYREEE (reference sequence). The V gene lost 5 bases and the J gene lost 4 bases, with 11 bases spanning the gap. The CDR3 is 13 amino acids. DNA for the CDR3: TGTGCCAGCAGGCGGGACAGACCAGATACGCAGTATTTT. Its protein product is CASRRDRPDTQYF.

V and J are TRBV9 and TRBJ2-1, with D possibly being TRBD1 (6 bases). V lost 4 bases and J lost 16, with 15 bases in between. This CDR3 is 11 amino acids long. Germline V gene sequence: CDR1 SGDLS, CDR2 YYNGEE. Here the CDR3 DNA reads TGTGCCAGCAGCTTCCGACAGGCCAGCTTCTTC. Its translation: CASSFRQASFF. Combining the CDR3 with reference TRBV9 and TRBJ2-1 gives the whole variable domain DSGVTQTPKHLITATGQRVTLRCSPRSGDLSVYWYQQSLDQGLQFLIQYYNGEERAKGNILERFSAQQFPDLHSELNLSSLELGDSALYFCASSFRQASFFGPGTRLTVL.

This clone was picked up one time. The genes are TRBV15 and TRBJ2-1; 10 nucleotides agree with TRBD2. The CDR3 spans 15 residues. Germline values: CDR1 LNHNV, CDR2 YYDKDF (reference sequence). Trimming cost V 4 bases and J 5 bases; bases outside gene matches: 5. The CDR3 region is CATSKFSGRHNEQFF. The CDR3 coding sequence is TGTGCCACCAGCAAATTTAGCGGGAGGCACAATGAGCAGTTCTTC.

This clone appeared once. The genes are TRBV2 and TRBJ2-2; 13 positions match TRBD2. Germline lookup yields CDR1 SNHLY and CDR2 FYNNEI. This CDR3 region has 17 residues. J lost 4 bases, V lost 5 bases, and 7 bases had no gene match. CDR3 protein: CASSRWTSGSRTGELFF. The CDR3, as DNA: TGTGCCAGCAGTCGATGGACTAGCGGGAGTCGCACCGGGGAGCTGTTTTTT.

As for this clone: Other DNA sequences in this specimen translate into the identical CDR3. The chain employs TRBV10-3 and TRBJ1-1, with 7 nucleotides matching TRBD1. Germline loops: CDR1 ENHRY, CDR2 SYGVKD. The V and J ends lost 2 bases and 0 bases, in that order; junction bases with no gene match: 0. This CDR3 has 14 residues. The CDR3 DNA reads TGTGCCATCAGTGAGCAGGGGGTGAACACTGAAGCTTTCTTT. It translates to CAISEQGVNTEAFF.

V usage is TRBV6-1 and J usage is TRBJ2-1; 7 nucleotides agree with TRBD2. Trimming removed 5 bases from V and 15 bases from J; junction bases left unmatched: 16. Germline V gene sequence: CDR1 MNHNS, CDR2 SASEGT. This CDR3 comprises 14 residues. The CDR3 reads CASSLPGLYPEGFF. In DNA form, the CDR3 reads TGTGCCAGCAGTCTTCCGGGACTATACCCCGAGGGGTTCTTC.

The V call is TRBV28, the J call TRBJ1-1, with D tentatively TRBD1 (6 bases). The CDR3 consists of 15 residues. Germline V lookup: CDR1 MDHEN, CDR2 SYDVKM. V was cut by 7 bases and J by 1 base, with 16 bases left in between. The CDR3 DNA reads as TGTGCCAGCACCTTCCGTCAGGGGTGGAACACTGAAGCTTTCTTT. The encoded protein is CASTFRQGWNTEAFF.

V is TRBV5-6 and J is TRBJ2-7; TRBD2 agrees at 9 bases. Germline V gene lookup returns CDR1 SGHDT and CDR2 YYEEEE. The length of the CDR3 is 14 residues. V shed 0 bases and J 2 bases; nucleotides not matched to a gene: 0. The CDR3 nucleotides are TGTGCCAGCAGCTTGGCTAGCGGGACCTACGAGCAGTACTTC. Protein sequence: CASSLASGTYEQYF.